What follows are 26 T cell receptor beta chains derived from one specimen sequenced in a study of shared clonotypes between healthy human individuals. The repertoire was sequenced with immunoSEQ multiplex PCR; TCRdb's copy has only in-frame clones and lacks some. The repertoire holds around 1.1 million clones, with 70% to 80% as singletons. Sequenced: memory CD4+ T cells from PBMCs. The subset is: CD45RA-negative fraction. The receptors were sampled from a man aged 18 to 35 in good health. Some clones in this sample may be carry-over from other donors' samples.

Comment on this clone: Other DNA sequences in the same sample also yield this CDR3. The gene calls are TRBV4-1 and TRBJ2-2, with D hard to call. Germline CDR1 and CDR2: MGHRA and YSYEKL. V gave up 0 bases and J gave up 7 bases, with 9 bases separating them. The CDR3 consists of 14 residues. The CDR3 DNA reads TGCGCCAGCAGCCAAGATCGGGTGAGCGGGGAGCTGTTTTTT. Translated: CASSQDRVSGELFF.

Comment on this clone: The same CDR3 arises from other DNA sequences in this sample as well. V is TRBV9 and J is TRBJ2-6; D may correspond to TRBD1 or TRBD2 (5 bases each). CDR1 and CDR2 from the germline V gene are SGDLS and YYNGEE. This CDR3 contains 15 residues. V dropped 0 bases and J dropped 2 bases, with 6 bases sitting between them. In DNA form, the CDR3 reads TGTGCCAGCAGCGTAGTGGGGGCTGGGGCCAACGTCCTGACTTTC. Protein sequence: CASSVVGAGANVLTF.

This clone was observed once. A much larger clone lies a single base off, so this may be a read error. This chain links TRBV4-1 with TRBJ1-4, with TRBD1 matching over 7 bases. This CDR3 is built from 16 residues. Per the germline V gene, CDR1 is MGHRA and CDR2 is YSYEKL. The V gene end was trimmed by 0 bases and the J gene end by 7 bases; junction bases not matched to a gene: 8. CDR3 DNA sequence: TGCGCCAGCAGCCAAGATGGCGGAGCAGGGGGTGAAAAACTGTTTTTT. It translates to CASSQDGGAGGEKLFF.

As regards this clone: A single base separates this from a much larger clone, so it may be a read error. The sample contains more than one DNA sequence encoding this CDR3. The chain recombines TRBV28 with TRBJ2-2, with D uncertain. Trimming pared 3 bases from V and 5 bases from J, leaving 7 bases between. The CDR3 has 13 amino acids. Germline assignment: CDR1 MDHEN and CDR2 SYDVKM. CDR3 protein: CASSLVGTGELFF. The CDR3 DNA sequence: TGTGCCAGCAGTTTGGTGGGAACCGGGGAGCTGTTTTTT.

This clone has only one observation. The V and J genes are TRBV27 and TRBJ2-7, with D perhaps matching TRBD1 (6 bases). Germline CDR1 MNHEY, CDR2 SMNVEV (reference sequence). V lost 5 bases and J lost 9, with 20 bases in between. The CDR3 covers 14 residues. DNA of the CDR3: TGTGCCAGCAGTCCACAGGGTTTTTTAAGTGGGCAGTACTTC. It translates to CASSPQGFLSGQYF.

A single count supports this clone. The chain recombines TRBV6-1 with TRBJ1-1; D is ambiguous. Trimming removed 3 bases from V and 0 bases from J, with 5 bases in between. This CDR3 is built from 13 residues. CDR1 MNHNS and CDR2 SASEGT come from the germline V gene. This CDR3 reads CASSEPLNTEAFF. CDR3 nucleotides: TGTGCCAGCAGTGAGCCCCTGAACACTGAAGCTTTCTTT.

In DNA form, the CDR3 reads TGTGCCAGCAGCTTAAGAAGCGGGAGATTTAGTGAGCAGTACTTC. It encodes CASSLRSGRFSEQYF. The rearrangement uses TRBV5-4 and TRBJ2-7; 8 bases agree with TRBD2. V dropped 2 bases and J dropped 7; count of bases not matched to a gene: 11. Germline lookup yields CDR1 SGHNT and CDR2 YYREEE (reference sequence). This CDR3 has 15 amino acids.

The genes are TRBV7-9 and TRBJ2-5, with 7 bases lining up with TRBD2. The CDR3 totals 13 residues. Losses at the gene ends were 6 bases for V and 3 bases for J; bases not matched to a gene: 4. CDR1 and CDR2 (germline): SEHNR, FQNEAQ (reference sequence). CDR3 region: CASRRGNEETQYF. The CDR3 DNA reads TGTGCCAGCAGGCGGGGGAATGAAGAGACCCAGTACTTC.

The chain carries TRBV7-9 and TRBJ2-1; D may be TRBD1 (5 bases). Trimming stripped 2 bases from V and 1 base from J, with 18 bases between. In germline, CDR1 is SEHNR, CDR2 FQNEAQ (reference sequence). The CDR3 spans 18 residues. CDR3 loop: CASSLRQGELPSYNEQFF. In nucleotides, the CDR3 is TGTGCCAGCAGCTTACGGCAGGGCGAACTGCCATCCTACAATGAGCAGTTCTTC.

Remarks on this clone: This likely came from a read error, as a far larger clone is one base away. The sample has other DNA sequences that encode this CDR3 too. The V call is TRBV7-9, the J call TRBJ2-3; perhaps TRBD2 as D (5 bases). Germline values: CDR1 SEHNR, CDR2 FQNEAQ (reference sequence). V lost 1 base and J lost 4, with 9 bases in between. The CDR3 sequence is 14 residues long. In nucleotides, the CDR3 is TGTGCCAGCAGCTTAGGGCTAGCCGCAGATACGCAGTATTTT. This sequence encodes CASSLGLAADTQYF.

The chain couples TRBV5-6 to TRBJ2-2; the D gene is possibly TRBD1 (6 bases). The CDR3 contains 16 residues. V was shortened by 0 bases and J by 5 bases, with 14 bases between the two germline ends. Germline V lookup: CDR1 SGHDT, CDR2 YYEEEE. The CDR3 is CASSLDPGAWTGELFF. In DNA form, the CDR3 reads TGTGCCAGCAGCTTGGACCCAGGGGCTTGGACCGGGGAGCTGTTTTTT.

The CDR3 here is CASSPVGGGNLETQYF. DNA for the CDR3: TGTGCCAGCAGCCCCGTTGGGGGGGGGAATTTAGAGACCCAGTACTTC. The chain is built from TRBV11-1 and TRBJ2-5, with 7 bases that match TRBD2. V gave up 5 bases and J gave up 4 bases; unmatched junction bases: 13. CDR3 length: 16 residues. The germline V gene has CDR1 SGHAT and CDR2 FQDESV (reference sequence). Full variable domain (missing parts from reference TRBV11-1 and TRBJ2-5): EAEVAQSPRYKITEKSQAVAFWCDPISGHATLYWYRQILGQGPELLVQFQDESVVDDSQLPKDRFSAERLKGVDSTLKIQPAELGDSAMYLCASSPVGGGNLETQYFGPGTRLLVL.

The chain is built from TRBV6-1 and TRBJ2-4; TRBD1 agrees at 8 bases. CDR3 length: 17 residues. With 4 bases clipped from V and 2 bases from J, the junction kept 10 bases outside the gene matches. Germline CDR1 MNHNS, CDR2 SASEGT. CDR3 residues: CASSVGTGGMTKNIQYF. The CDR3 coding sequence is TGTGCCAGCAGTGTTGGGACAGGAGGGATGACCAAAAACATTCAGTACTTC.

This chain links TRBV28 with TRBJ2-5; D might be TRBD2 (7 bases). The CDR3 has 13 residues. Germline-derived CDR1 and CDR2 are MDHEN and SYDVKM. V lost 6 bases and J 7 bases, leaving 15 bases between the germline ends. CDR3 protein: CASSPGRGVTQYF. For the CDR3, the DNA is TGTGCCAGCAGCCCGGGGAGGGGGGTGACCCAGTACTTC.

The V and J genes are TRBV6-6 and TRBJ2-5; 10 nucleotides line up with TRBD2. CDR3 length: 14 residues. From germline, CDR1 is MNHNY and CDR2 SVGAGI (reference sequence). Trimming at V came to 5 bases and at J to 4 bases, leaving 4 bases not matched to a gene. CDR3 residues: CASSARLAGETQYF. CDR3 DNA: TGTGCCAGCAGTGCCCGACTAGCGGGAGAGACCCAGTACTTC.

The V and J genes are TRBV7-2 and TRBJ2-3; tentatively, D is TRBD1 (6 bases). Germline values: CDR1 SGHTA, CDR2 FQGNSA. The CDR3 length is 14 residues. V was cut by 3 bases and J by 3 bases, with 10 bases left in between. Here the CDR3 reads CASSLQGLTDTQYF. The CDR3 nucleotides read TGTGCCAGCAGCTTGCAGGGGTTGACAGATACGCAGTATTTT.

This chain links TRBV28 with TRBJ2-1, with 13 bases lining up with TRBD2. The V and J ends lost 2 bases and 5 bases, in that order; junction bases with no gene match: 12. The CDR3 totals 19 residues. Per germline, CDR1 MDHEN and CDR2 SYDVKM. The CDR3, as DNA: TGTGCCAGCAGTTTAGAACCCCCCGGGACTAGCGGGATCAACAATGAGCAGTTCTTC. Translated: CASSLEPPGTSGINNEQFF. The whole variable domain, remainder taken from reference TRBV28 and TRBJ2-1, is DVKVTQSSRYLVKRTGEKVFLECVQDMDHENMFWYRQDPGLGLRLIYFSYDVKMKEKGDIPEGYSVSREKKERFSLILESASTNQTSMYLCASSLEPPGTSGINNEQFFGPGTRLTVL.

V and J are TRBV6-5 and TRBJ1-1; D is unresolved. The V gene's germline CDR1 is MNHEY and CDR2 SVGAGI. The CDR3 contains 13 residues. V lost 6 bases, J lost 1 base, and 9 bases lay in between. CDR3: CASRPQPNTEAFF. Written as DNA, the CDR3 is TGTGCCAGCAGGCCACAGCCGAACACTGAAGCTTTCTTT.

The chain uses TRBV27 and TRBJ1-5; possible D gene TRBD1, 5 bases. The germline V gene encodes CDR1 MNHEY and CDR2 SMNVEV (reference sequence). There are 13 residues in the CDR3. V was clipped by 2 bases and J by 7 bases, with 9 bases between them. CDR3 sequence (DNA): TGTGCCAGCAGTTTAGAGAGGGGCCAGCCCCAGCATTTT. Protein sequence: CASSLERGQPQHF.

This clone was detected a few times. The J gene is TRBJ1-2, the V gene TRBV7-9; maybe TRBD1 (5 bases). The CDR3 consists of 13 residues. The V gene's germline CDR1 is SEHNR and CDR2 FQNEAQ (reference sequence). Trimming took off 4 bases at V and 7 bases at J, with 13 bases between the two ends. As DNA, the CDR3 is TGTGCCAGCAGCTCGCCACAGGTTCGTGGCTACACCTTC. Protein sequence: CASSSPQVRGYTF.

A note on this clone: Other DNA sequences within the sample encode an identical CDR3. The chain employs TRBV2 and TRBJ1-5, with a possible D match to TRBD1 (5 bases). The CDR3 covers 14 residues. Germline loops: CDR1 SNHLY, CDR2 FYNNEI. V was clipped by 2 bases and J by 4 bases, with 9 bases between them. DNA of the CDR3: TGTGCCAGCAGTGAAAGGGCAGGGAATCAGCCCCAGCATTTT. It yields the protein CASSERAGNQPQHF.

CDR3 sequence reads: CASSLKGDNQPQHF. The DNA of the CDR3 is TGCGCCAGCAGTTTAAAGGGGGACAATCAGCCCCAGCATTTT. The chain uses TRBV5-1 and TRBJ1-5; D may be TRBD1 (6 bases). Germline V gives CDR1 SGHRS, CDR2 YFSETQ. Trimming took off 5 bases at V and 3 bases at J, with 12 bases between the two ends. The CDR3 has 14 residues.

V usage is TRBV2 and J usage is TRBJ2-7; 8 nucleotides match TRBD1. The CDR3 is 15 residues long. Germline-derived CDR1 and CDR2 are SNHLY and FYNNEI. Trimming took 2 bases from V and 3 from J; bases not matched to a gene: 6. As DNA, the CDR3 is TGTGCCAGCAGTGAACGCGGGACAGGCCGCTACGAGCAGTACTTC. It is translated as CASSERGTGRYEQYF.

CDR3 loop: CASRDPGVGTGELFF. The CDR3 region has the DNA TGCGCCAGCAGAGACCCGGGAGTTGGCACCGGGGAGCTGTTTTTT. This chain joins TRBV5-1 and TRBJ2-2; D might be TRBD2 (6 bases). V lost 5 bases and J lost 4, with 15 bases in between. Germline V gives CDR1 SGHRS, CDR2 YFSETQ. There are 15 residues in the CDR3.

The rearrangement links TRBV29-1 to TRBJ2-3; D may correspond to TRBD1 or TRBD2 (5 bases each). V was trimmed by 2 bases and J by 6 bases, leaving 12 bases between them. From germline, CDR1 is SQVTM and CDR2 ANQGSEA. The CDR3 covers 13 residues. The CDR3 protein is CSVEPPGTDTQYF. The CDR3 nucleotides are TGCAGCGTTGAACCCCCGGGGACGGATACGCAGTATTTT.

The J gene is TRBJ1-1, the V gene TRBV10-1, with D possibly TRBD1 on 5 matching bases. Trimming left V 5 bases short and J 4 bases short, with 11 bases between. Per the germline V gene, CDR1 is WNHNN and CDR2 is SYGVQD (reference sequence). This CDR3 is built from 13 residues. CDR3 residues: CASSTTGVTEAFF. In DNA, the CDR3 is TGCGCCAGCAGTACTACAGGAGTCACTGAAGCTTTCTTT.